Listed below are T cell receptor beta chains from one sample, sequenced in a study of T cell responses to AZD1222 COVID-19 vaccine. Method: immunoSEQ multiplex PCR; TCRdb's copy keeps in-frame clones and lacks some. Of around 88,000 clones in the sample, roughly 86% are singletons; the top ten hold 5.8%. Material: peripheral blood, obtained on day 0 of AZD1222 vaccination. The source is an adult in good health. The CDR3 runs from the conserved cysteine through the conserved F or W. A D gene is named only where the DNA matches it firmly.

v_call	d_call	j_call	cdr3_length	cdr3_nt	cdr3_aa
TRBV5-4	TRBD2	TRBJ2-1	14	TGTGCCGACTCAGCGGGAGGTCTATACAATGAGCAGTTCTTC	CADSAGGLYNEQFF
TRBV29-1	NA	TRBJ2-2	14	TGCAGCGTCGATCTCACACCGAACACCGGGGAGCTGTTTTTT	CSVDLTPNTGELFF
TRBV21-1	NA	TRBJ2-7	21	TGTGCCAGCAGCATCCAGACAGGGAAAGCTAGCGGCACTGCAAACCAAATGGAGCAGTACTTC	CASSIQTGKASGTANQMEQYF
TRBV6-2/TRBV6-3	NA	TRBJ2-7	16	TGTGCCAGCAGTTACCCCGTCGGGCGGCCCCCCTACGAGCAGTACTTC	CASSYPVGRPPYEQYF
TRBV4-2	NA	TRBJ2-7	14	TGTGCCAGCAGCCAAGACGTTAGCACCTACGAGCAGTACTTC	CASSQDVSTYEQYF
TRBV29-1	TRBD2	TRBJ2-2	16	TGCAGCGCCCCGGGACTAGCGGGAGGGATGCCCGGGGAGCTGTTTTTT	CSAPGLAGGMPGELFF
TRBV5-1	NA	TRBJ1-4	15	TGCGCCAGCAGGGCACAGGGTATTACTAATGAAAAACTGTTTTTT	CASRAQGITNEKLFF
TRBV29-1	TRBD1	TRBJ2-5	13	TGCAGCGTGGGACAGGGGGTCCAAGAGACCCAGTACTTC	CSVGQGVQETQYF
TRBV19	NA	TRBJ1-5	13	TGTGCCAGTAGCGAAGAGGCCAGTCAGCCCCAGCATTTT	CASSEEASQPQHF
TRBV5-1	NA	TRBJ2-2	13	TGCGCCAGTTGCGTCGAGGGGGCCGGGGAGCTGTTTTTT	CASCVEGAGELFF
TRBV28	NA	TRBJ1-2	15	TGTGCCAGCAGTTTAGGGTCCGGTCGGGACTATGGCTACACCTTC	CASSLGSGRDYGYTF